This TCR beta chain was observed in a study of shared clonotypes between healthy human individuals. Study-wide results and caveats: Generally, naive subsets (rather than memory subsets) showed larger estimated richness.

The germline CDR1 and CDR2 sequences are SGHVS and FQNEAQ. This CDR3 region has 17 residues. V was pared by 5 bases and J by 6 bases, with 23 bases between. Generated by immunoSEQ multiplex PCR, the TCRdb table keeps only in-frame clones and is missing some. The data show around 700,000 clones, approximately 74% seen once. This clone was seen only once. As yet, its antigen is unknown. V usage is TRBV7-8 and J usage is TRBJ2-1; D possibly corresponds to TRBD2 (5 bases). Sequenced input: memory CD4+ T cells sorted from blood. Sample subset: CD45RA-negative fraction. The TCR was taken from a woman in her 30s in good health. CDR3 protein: CASSPTRGYGPRNEQFF. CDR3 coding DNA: TGTGCCAGCAGCCCAACCCGGGGATATGGACCCCGCAATGAGCAGTTCTTC.